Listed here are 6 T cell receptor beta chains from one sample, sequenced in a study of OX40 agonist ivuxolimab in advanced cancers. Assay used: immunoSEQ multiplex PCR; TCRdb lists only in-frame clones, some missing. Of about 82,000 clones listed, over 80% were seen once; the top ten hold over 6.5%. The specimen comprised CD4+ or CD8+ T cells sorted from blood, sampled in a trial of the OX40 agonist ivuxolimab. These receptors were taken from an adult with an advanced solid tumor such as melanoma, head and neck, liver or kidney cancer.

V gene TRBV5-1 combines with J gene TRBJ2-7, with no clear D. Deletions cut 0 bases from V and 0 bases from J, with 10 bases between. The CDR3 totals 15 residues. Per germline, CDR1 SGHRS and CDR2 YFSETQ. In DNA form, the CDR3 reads TGCGCCAGCAGCTTGGACATTTTCGTCTCCTACGAGCAGTACTTC. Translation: CASSLDIFVSYEQYF.

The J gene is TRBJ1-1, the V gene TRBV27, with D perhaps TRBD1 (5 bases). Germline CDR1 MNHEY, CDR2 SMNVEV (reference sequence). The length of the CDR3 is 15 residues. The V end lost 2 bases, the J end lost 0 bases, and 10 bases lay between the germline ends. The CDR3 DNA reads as TGTGCCAGCAGTTTAGGGGGGAGCGTGAACACTGAAGCTTTCTTT. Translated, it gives CASSLGGSVNTEAFF.

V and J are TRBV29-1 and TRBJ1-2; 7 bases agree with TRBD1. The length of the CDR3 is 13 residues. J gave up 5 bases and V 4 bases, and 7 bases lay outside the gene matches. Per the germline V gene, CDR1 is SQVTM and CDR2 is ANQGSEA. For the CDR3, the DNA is TGCAGCGTTGTTCCGACAGGGAGGTATGGCTACACCTTC. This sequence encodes CSVVPTGRYGYTF.

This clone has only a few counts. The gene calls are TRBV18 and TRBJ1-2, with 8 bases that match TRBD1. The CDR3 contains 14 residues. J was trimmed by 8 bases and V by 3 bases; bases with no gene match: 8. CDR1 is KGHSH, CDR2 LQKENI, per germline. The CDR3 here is CASSPQDRVVGYTF. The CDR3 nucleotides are TGTGCCAGCTCACCCCAGGACAGGGTGGTGGGCTACACCTTC. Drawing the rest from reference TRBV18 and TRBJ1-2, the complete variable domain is NAGVMQNPRHLVRRRGQEARLRCSPMKGHSHVYWYRQLPEEGLKFMVYLQKENIIDESGMPKERFSAEFPKEGPSILRIQQVVRGDSAAYFCASSPQDRVVGYTFGSGTRLTVV.

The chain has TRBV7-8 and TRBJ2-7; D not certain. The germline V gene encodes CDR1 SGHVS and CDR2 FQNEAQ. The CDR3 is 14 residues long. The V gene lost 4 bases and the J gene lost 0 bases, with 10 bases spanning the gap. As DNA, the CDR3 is TGTGCCAGCAGCTCTAGTGGCAGCTCCTACGAGCAGTACTTC. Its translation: CASSSSGSSYEQYF.

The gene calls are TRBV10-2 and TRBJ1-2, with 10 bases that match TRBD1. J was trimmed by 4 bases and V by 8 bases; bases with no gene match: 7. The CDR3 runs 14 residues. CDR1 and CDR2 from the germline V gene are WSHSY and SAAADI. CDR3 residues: CASLGQGEAYGYTF. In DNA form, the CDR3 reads TGCGCCAGCCTCGGACAGGGGGAAGCCTATGGCTACACCTTC.